The 9 T cell receptor beta chains below were found in one sample sequenced in a study of blood T cell repertoires in COVID-19. Some clones are missing from TCRdb's copy, which holds only in-frame ones; the method was immunoSEQ multiplex PCR. The sample consists of roughly 120,000 clones, less than 80% of them appearing once. Sequences were obtained from peripheral blood. The receptors stem from a man aged 50 to 59 with acute or convalescent COVID-19.

The rearrangement uses TRBV6-5 and TRBJ2-7; 10 positions agree with TRBD2. The V gene's germline CDR1 is MNHEY and CDR2 SVGAGI. This CDR3 is built from 15 residues. The ends lost 1 base at V and 5 bases at J; junction bases unmatched: 5. The CDR3 spells CASSYFASGSDEQYF. The DNA of the CDR3 is TGTGCCAGCAGTTACTTCGCTAGCGGGAGTGACGAGCAGTACTTC.

V and J are TRBV3-1 (or the pseudogene TRBV3-2) and TRBJ1-1; D gene uncertain. V was cut by 2 bases and J by 0 bases, with 7 bases left in between. The CDR3 runs 14 residues. Per germline, CDR1 LGHDT and CDR2 YNNKEL (reference sequence). The CDR3: CASSQPGMNTEAFF. CDR3 coding DNA: TGTGCCAGCAGCCAACCGGGGATGAACACTGAAGCTTTCTTT.

This chain links TRBV5-6 with TRBJ2-3; TRBD2 aligns across 15 bases. CDR3 size: 18 residues. The V and J ends lost 4 bases and 2 bases, in that order; junction bases with no gene match: 8. Germline V lookup: CDR1 SGHDT, CDR2 YYEEEE. The CDR3 spells CASSQGLAGGPHTDTQYF. The CDR3 DNA is TGTGCCAGCAGCCAAGGACTAGCGGGAGGGCCACACACAGATACGCAGTATTTT.

The chain is built from TRBV28 and TRBJ1-5; D is unclear. Germline CDR1 and CDR2: MDHEN and SYDVKM. V was cut by 3 bases and J by 2 bases, with 11 bases left in between. The CDR3 loop spans 15 amino acids. This CDR3 reads CASSFSGYGNQPQHF. The CDR3 nucleotides are TGTGCCAGCAGTTTTTCAGGCTACGGCAATCAGCCCCAGCATTTT.

V and J are TRBV9 and TRBJ1-1; 8 nucleotides align to TRBD1. The CDR3 is made up of 14 amino acids. V shed 4 bases and J 1 base; nucleotides not matched to a gene: 3. Germline loops: CDR1 SGDLS, CDR2 YYNGEE. For the CDR3, the DNA is TGTGCCAGCAGCACACAGGGGGGGAACACTGAAGCTTTCTTT. Translating it yields CASSTQGGNTEAFF.

This clone was found a few times. The chain recombines TRBV2 with TRBJ1-6, with a tentative D call TRBD1 (6 bases). The CDR3 consists of 14 residues. The germline V gene encodes CDR1 SNHLY and CDR2 FYNNEI. Trimming left V 6 bases short and J 6 bases short, with 12 bases between. CDR3: CASSATGVNSPLHF. In DNA, the CDR3 is TGTGCCAGCAGCGCGACAGGAGTTAATTCACCCCTCCACTTT.

This clone was detected only a few times. The gene calls are TRBV5-1 and TRBJ2-3; perhaps TRBD1 as D (5 bases). The V end lost 0 bases, the J end lost 1 base, and 9 bases lay between the germline ends. This CDR3 is built from 15 residues. Germline CDR1 reads SGHRS; CDR2 reads YFSETQ. The CDR3 sequence is CASSLEGYGTDTQYF. The CDR3 coding sequence is TGCGCCAGCAGCTTGGAGGGGTATGGCACAGATACGCAGTATTTT.

J is TRBJ2-1 and V is TRBV28, with a weak D call TRBD2 (6 bases). The CDR3 runs 13 residues. The germline V gene has CDR1 MDHEN and CDR2 SYDVKM. V was trimmed by 3 bases and J by 8 bases, leaving 11 bases between them. The DNA of the CDR3 is TGTGCCAGCAGTTTCAGAGGAGGGTATGAGCAGTTCTTC. It codes for CASSFRGGYEQFF.

This clone was found a few times. This sequence joins TRBV25-1 and TRBJ1-6; D unresolved. Germline V gene lookup returns CDR1 MGHDK and CDR2 SYGVNS. Trimming removed 2 bases at V and 11 bases at J, with 10 bases between. CDR3 length equals 13 residues. DNA for the CDR3: TGTGCCAGCAGTGAACCCGGGAGGACACCCCTCCACTTT. Protein: CASSEPGRTPLHF.